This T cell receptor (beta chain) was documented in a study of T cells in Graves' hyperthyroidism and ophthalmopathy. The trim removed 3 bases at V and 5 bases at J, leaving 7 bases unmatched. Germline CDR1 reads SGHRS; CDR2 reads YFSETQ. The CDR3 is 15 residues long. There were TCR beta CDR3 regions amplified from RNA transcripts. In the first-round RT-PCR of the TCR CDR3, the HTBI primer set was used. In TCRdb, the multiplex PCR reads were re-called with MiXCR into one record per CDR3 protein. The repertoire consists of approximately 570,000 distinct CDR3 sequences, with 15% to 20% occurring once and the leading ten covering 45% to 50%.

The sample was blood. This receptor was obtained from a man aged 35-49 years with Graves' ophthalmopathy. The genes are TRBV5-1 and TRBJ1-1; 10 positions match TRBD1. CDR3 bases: TGCGCCAGCAGCTCAGACAGGGGGCTGAGGACTGAAGCTTTCTTT. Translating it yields CASSSDRGLRTEAFF.